The 28 T cell receptor beta chains in this list originate from one sample, sequenced in a study of blood T cell repertoires in COVID-19. Assay used: immunoSEQ multiplex PCR; TCRdb lists only in-frame clones, some missing. The sample has 200,000 to 250,000 clones; roughly 80% are singletons. Sequencing was done on a sample of peripheral blood. These receptors were collected from a woman of 80 years or more with COVID-19, enrolled during active disease.

The chain combines TRBV12-3 or TRBV12-4 with TRBJ1-2, with no clear D. This CDR3 is 11 amino acids long. Between the trimmed V and J ends, which lost 7 bases and 2 bases, there was a span of 5 bases. This CDR3 reads CASTGNYGYTF. CDR3 in DNA: TGTGCCAGCACCGGGAACTATGGCTACACCTTC.

There are a few counts of this clone. The chain is built from TRBV10-3 and TRBJ1-6, with 7 bases identical to TRBD1. V shed 0 bases and J 9 bases; nucleotides not matched to a gene: 5. The CDR3 consists of 15 residues. CDR1 and CDR2 (germline): ENHRY, SYGVKD. The CDR3 coding sequence is TGTGCCATCAGTGAGTCGTCAGGGGGTTTTTCACCCCTCCACTTT. Amino acid sequence: CAISESSGGFSPLHF.

This chain links TRBV6-5 with TRBJ1-5, with a possible D match to TRBD1 (6 bases). Germline CDR1 reads MNHEY; CDR2 reads SVGAGI. V was pared by 6 bases and J by 2 bases, with 14 bases between. This CDR3 has 15 amino acids. The CDR3 spells CASRPQGIRNQPQHF. CDR3 in DNA: TGTGCCAGCAGACCTCAGGGGATTCGCAATCAGCCCCAGCATTTT.

The chain recombines TRBV15 with TRBJ1-5, with 7 bases lining up with TRBD1. The trim removed 0 bases at V and 6 bases at J, leaving 5 bases unmatched. Germline values: CDR1 LNHNV, CDR2 YYDKDF (reference sequence). This CDR3 is 15 amino acids long. In DNA form, the CDR3 reads TGTGCCACCAGCAGAGATCGAGGGGGCTCTCAGCCCCAGCATTTT. Amino acids: CATSRDRGGSQPQHF.

With respect to this clone: Other DNA variants within this sample encode the same CDR3. This chain joins TRBV12-3 or TRBV12-4 and TRBJ1-5; no clear D. CDR3 length: 12 residues. V was cut by 2 bases and J by 5 bases, with 4 bases left in between. The DNA of the CDR3 is TGTGCCAGCAGTTTATCAGATCAGCCCCAGCATTTT. This encodes CASSLSDQPQHF.

The chain carries TRBV11-1 and TRBJ2-2; no firm D call. This CDR3 contains 15 residues. From germline, CDR1 is SGHAT and CDR2 FQDESV (reference sequence). The V and J ends lost 3 bases and 0 bases respectively, with 8 bases between them. For the CDR3, the DNA is TGTGCCAGCAGCTTGGGCAGGACGAACACCGGGGAGCTGTTTTTT. Protein product: CASSLGRTNTGELFF.

The chain couples TRBV11-2 to TRBJ2-3; 9 nucleotides agree with TRBD2. The V gene's germline CDR1 is SGHAT and CDR2 FQNNGV. J gave up 2 bases and V 3 bases, and 6 bases lay outside the gene matches. The length of the CDR3 is 16 residues. The CDR3 loop is CASSFQRGDLTDTQYF. The CDR3 DNA reads TGTGCCAGCAGCTTCCAGCGGGGGGACCTCACAGATACGCAGTATTTT.

This chain joins TRBV10-3 and TRBJ2-7; 9 nucleotides align to TRBD1. The CDR3 has 12 amino acids. V gave up 11 bases and J gave up 5 bases; unmatched junction bases: 7. CDR1 is ENHRY and CDR2 is SYGVKD in the germline V gene. The CDR3 DNA follows: TGTGCCTCGGGACAGGGCCCCAACGAGCAGTACGTC. It codes for CASGQGPNEQYV.

This clone appeared a few times. The chain carries TRBV10-3 and TRBJ1-2, with a possible D match to TRBD1 (6 bases). The germline V and J ends were trimmed by 10 bases and 4 bases, with 22 bases remaining between them. Germline CDR1 reads ENHRY; CDR2 reads SYGVKD. The CDR3 is made up of 15 amino acids. The CDR3 nucleotides read TGTGCCACCACCTTATCGACAGGTTTGGGCTATGGCTACACCTTC. Translating it yields CATTLSTGLGYGYTF.

This clone was seen only once. This chain links TRBV5-1 with TRBJ1-4; TRBD1 matches at 8 bases. Looked up from germline, CDR1 is SGHRS and CDR2 is YFSETQ. This CDR3 has 17 amino acids. Trimming cost V 4 bases and J 1 base; bases outside gene matches: 9. The CDR3 region is CASSRRTGTGTNEKLFF. DNA for the CDR3: TGCGCCAGCAGCCGTAGGACAGGGACGGGAACTAATGAAAAACTGTTTTTT.

The genes are TRBV4-3 and TRBJ2-7, with D tentatively TRBD2 (5 bases). Deletions cut 0 bases from V and 6 bases from J, with 6 bases between. In germline, CDR1 is LGHNA, CDR2 YSLEER. This CDR3 is built from 12 residues. The CDR3 here is CASSQEGGEQYF. CDR3 DNA: TGCGCCAGCAGCCAAGAAGGAGGCGAGCAGTACTTC.

This chain connects TRBV19 to TRBJ2-7; D is possibly TRBD2 (5 bases). Looked up from germline, CDR1 is LNHDA and CDR2 is SQIVND (reference sequence). The CDR3 has 11 amino acids. The ends were cut back, 2 bases at V and 6 bases at J, with 5 bases in the middle. The CDR3 DNA reads as TGTGCCAGTAGTATACGGGGCGAGCAGTACTTC. Translating it yields CASSIRGEQYF.

The chain uses TRBV28 and TRBJ2-7; D gene unclear. The CDR3 is 14 amino acids. V was trimmed by 2 bases and J by 3 bases, leaving 11 bases between them. CDR1 MDHEN and CDR2 SYDVKM come from the germline V gene. As DNA, the CDR3 is TGTGCCAGCAGTTTACCTGGCCAGATCTACGAGCAGTACTTC. Protein product: CASSLPGQIYEQYF.

Regarding this clone: This sample also contains other DNA sequences that code for the same CDR3. The chain employs TRBV29-1 and TRBJ2-7, with no clear D. There are 11 residues in the CDR3. CDR1 is SQVTM and CDR2 is ANQGSEA in the germline V gene. With 1 base removed from V and 5 bases from J, the gap between germline ends came to 6 bases. CDR3 DNA: TGCAGCGTTGAAGGCAGAAACGAGCAGTACTTC. It translates to CSVEGRNEQYF.

The rearrangement links TRBV24-1 to TRBJ2-3, with 7 bases matching TRBD1. Per the germline V gene, CDR1 is KGHDR and CDR2 is SFDVKD. The CDR3 sequence is 18 residues long. J lost 2 bases, V lost 5 bases, and 15 bases had no gene match. Written as DNA, the CDR3 is TGTGCCACCAGTGTCCCCCCGGGACAGAGAGGGGCCACAGATACGCAGTATTTT. This encodes CATSVPPGQRGATDTQYF.

The chain employs TRBV7-9 and TRBJ1-2; D is perhaps TRBD1 (5 bases). Germline loops: CDR1 SEHNR, CDR2 FQNEAQ (reference sequence). This CDR3 contains 13 residues. Deletions cut 5 bases from V and 6 bases from J, with 13 bases between. CDR3 coding DNA: TGTGCCAGCAGCCCAGGGACTTACAATGGCTACACCTTC. This gives the protein CASSPGTYNGYTF.

This sequence joins TRBV6-5 and TRBJ1-1, with D perhaps matching TRBD1 (6 bases). The V end was cut by 6 bases, the J end by 1 base, with 12 bases between. The germline V gene has CDR1 MNHEY and CDR2 SVGAGI. This CDR3 has 14 amino acids. The CDR3 reads CASRRTAQNTEAFF. In DNA, the CDR3 is TGTGCCAGCAGAAGGACAGCCCAGAACACTGAAGCTTTCTTT.

The V gene is TRBV9, the J gene TRBJ2-5; D is unclear. The CDR3 runs to 14 residues. Germline values: CDR1 SGDLS, CDR2 YYNGEE. V was pared by 0 bases and J by 3 bases, with 9 bases between. CDR3 nucleotides: TGTGCCAGCAGCGTAGACGGCGGCAAAGAGACCCAGTACTTC. Translation gives CASSVDGGKETQYF.

This chain links TRBV5-1 with TRBJ2-5, with D possibly matching TRBD1 (6 bases). The germline V gene has CDR1 SGHRS and CDR2 YFSETQ. The CDR3 totals 14 residues. The V and J ends lost 2 bases and 2 bases respectively, with 10 bases between them. The CDR3 protein is CASSLGQLQETQYF. Written as DNA, the CDR3 is TGCGCCAGCAGCTTAGGACAGTTACAAGAGACCCAGTACTTC.

V gene TRBV5-4 combines with J gene TRBJ2-6; 12 nucleotides agree with TRBD2. Germline CDR1 and CDR2: SGHNT and YYREEE (reference sequence). The CDR3 is made up of 19 amino acids. Trimming cost V 5 bases and J 4 bases; bases outside gene matches: 13. The CDR3 reads CASSPGLAGFRYGANVLTF. CDR3 nucleotides: TGTGCCAGCAGTCCCGGACTAGCGGGGTTTAGGTACGGGGCCAACGTCCTGACTTTC.

The rearrangement joins TRBV6-4 to TRBJ2-1; 8 positions match TRBD1. Germline V gene data show CDR1 as MRHNA and CDR2 as SNTAGT. The trim removed 3 bases at V and 13 bases at J, leaving 11 bases unmatched. The CDR3 has 14 amino acids. The CDR3 protein is CASSDIYARGQQFF. The CDR3 coding sequence is TGTGCCAGCAGTGATATATATGCCAGGGGGCAACAGTTCTTC.

This chain connects TRBV12-3 or TRBV12-4 to TRBJ1-1; D remains unclear. The CDR3 covers 12 residues. V was pared by 3 bases and J by 5 bases, with 7 bases between. The CDR3 loop reads CASSFPRTEAFF. CDR3 DNA: TGTGCCAGCAGTTTTCCGAGGACTGAAGCTTTCTTT.

V is TRBV27 and J is TRBJ1-2; D might be TRBD1 (5 bases). CDR1 and CDR2 (germline): MNHEY, SMNVEV (reference sequence). The V and J ends lost 2 bases and 6 bases respectively, with 13 bases between them. The CDR3 sequence is 14 residues long. The CDR3 sequence is CASSLLRETDGYTF. Here the CDR3 DNA reads TGTGCCAGCAGTTTACTCAGGGAAACGGATGGCTACACCTTC.

In its sample, this clone was seen once. The CDR3 DNA follows: TGTGCCAGTAGTATTCTCGGACAGGCCTCCTATGGCTACACCTTC. It translates to CASSILGQASYGYTF. The gene calls are TRBV19 and TRBJ1-2; 7 bases agree with TRBD1. The ends lost 3 bases at V and 4 bases at J; junction bases unmatched: 8. Germline V CDR1 and CDR2: LNHDA, SQIVND (reference sequence). The CDR3 consists of 15 residues.

This clone has only a few counts. The rearrangement links TRBV28 to TRBJ1-5; D is uncertain. The CDR3 is 18 residues long. V gave up 5 bases and J gave up 4 bases, with 24 bases separating them. From germline, CDR1 is MDHEN and CDR2 SYDVKM. The CDR3 spells CASSPLGISGIRNQPQHF. The CDR3 DNA sequence: TGTGCCAGCAGTCCCCTCGGAATCTCCGGGATAAGGAATCAGCCCCAGCATTTT.

The J gene is TRBJ1-3, the V gene TRBV19; weak D call: TRBD1 (6 bases). This CDR3 is 14 amino acids long. Trimming removed 7 bases from V and 4 bases from J, with 14 bases in between. Germline V CDR1 and CDR2: LNHDA, SQIVND (reference sequence). As DNA, the CDR3 is TGTGCCAGTACCCCACAGGGCTCAGGAAACACCATATATTTT. Translation gives CASTPQGSGNTIYF.

This rearrangement joins TRBV7-9 to TRBJ2-5; D is uncertain. CDR1 and CDR2 (germline): SEHNR, FQNEAQ (reference sequence). The CDR3 totals 13 residues. V gave up 6 bases and J gave up 0 bases, with 8 bases separating them. The CDR3 DNA follows: TGTGCCAGCAGTTACGGTAACCAAGAGACCCAGTACTTC. Its translation is CASSYGNQETQYF.

The chain couples TRBV5-1 to TRBJ1-4; D possibly corresponds to TRBD1 (6 bases). The V gene's germline CDR1 is SGHRS and CDR2 YFSETQ. The length of the CDR3 is 15 residues. V was trimmed by 5 bases and J by 6 bases, leaving 17 bases between them. CDR3 bases: TGCGCCAGCAGTCGTGAGGGGACATCTGATGAAAAACTGTTTTTT. Encoded protein: CASSREGTSDEKLFF.